The text below deals with one T cell receptor (beta chain). The data were taken from a study of human T cells and chemical hapten exposure. TCRdb analysed the RACE reads with MiXCR anew, one entry per CDR3 protein. The sample records fewer than 100,000 distinct CDR3 sequences, 9.5% to 13% being singletons. This sample's time point: patch test 2, 6 weeks after DPC sensitization. This sample's treatment: therapeutic diphenylcyclopropenone sensitization with weekly scalp DPC. Germline V gives CDR1 LGHNA, CDR2 YSLEER. The V gene lost 4 bases and the J gene lost 1 base, with 10 bases spanning the gap. CDR3 length: 15 residues.

Sequences were derived from whole blood, sampled in connection with sensitization to the hapten diphenylcyclopropenone (DPC). The chain links TRBV4-3 to TRBJ2-2; D perhaps matches TRBD2 (5 bases). The sequence came from a man younger than 35 with alopecia areata. Some clones in this sample may be carry-over from other donors' samples. DNA for the CDR3: TGCGCCAGCAGCCGAGGGCCAGAGAACACCGGGGAGCTGTTTTTT. Amino acids: CASSRGPENTGELFF.